This T cell receptor (beta chain) was retrieved from a study of identical twins' blood T cells. Six healthy women, forming three identical twin pairs, donated samples. Source study methods: Per-library CDR3 reads ranged about 2 to 4 million; clonotypes, ~85,000 to ~500,000. Each CDR3 protein is one row after TCRdb ran MiXCR on the 5' RACE reads. None of the V and J calls come from the authors' own analysis; TCRdb made them. The data show a few hundred thousand distinct CDR3 sequences, under 30% seen once. Trimming cost V 0 bases and J 2 bases, with 13 bases left between them. Germline CDR1 SGHDN, CDR2 FVKESK. The CDR3 covers 17 residues.

V usage is TRBV14 and J usage is TRBJ2-2; D remains ambiguous. The sequence came from a woman between 18 and 50 years old in good health. Sequencing used PBMCs. The CDR3 sequence: CASSQESPGLNTGELFF. The CDR3 coding sequence is TGTGCCAGCAGCCAAGAATCCCCCGGTTTAAACACCGGGGAGCTGTTTTTT.